The clone carrying this T cell receptor (beta chain) came up once. Its antigen is not known. The assay was immunoSEQ multiplex PCR, and TCRdb's table has in-frame clones only and misses some. The sample lists around 510,000 clones, approximately 95% seen once, with under 0.065% in the top ten. This specimen belongs to a study of shared clonotypes between healthy human individuals. It was into CD45RA+ naive and CD45RA-negative memory subsets that the CD4+ cells were split. Study results and caveats: Richness estimates generally favored naive over memory subsets. Non-shared clonotypes had lower generation probabilities than clonotypes shared by all four sorted-subset donors.

The specimen sequenced was naive CD4+ T cells sorted from blood. The subset was: CD45RA+ positively selected. This TCR came from a woman aged 25 to 39 in good health.

CDR3 amino acids: CASRDNSGANVLTF. The CDR3 nucleotides are TGTGCCAGTAGAGACAACTCTGGGGCCAACGTCCTGACTTTC. The J gene is TRBJ2-6, the V gene TRBV19; no reliable D call. Germline assignment: CDR1 LNHDA and CDR2 SQIVND (reference sequence). V lost 6 bases to trimming and J lost 0 bases, with 6 bases between them. The CDR3 runs to 14 residues. Variable domain in full (rest from reference TRBV19 and TRBJ2-6): DGGITQSPKYLFRKEGQNVTLSCEQNLNHDAMYWYRQDPGQGLRLIYYSQIVNDFQKGDIAEGYSVSREKKESFPLTVTSAQKNPTAFYLCASRDNSGANVLTFGAGSRLTVL.